Within the sample, the clone carrying this TCR beta chain is medium-sized. Its target is unknown. A universal primer site arose from template switching, and cDNA bore unique molecular identifiers. Via MiXCR, TCRdb re-called the 5' RACE reads, giving one row per CDR3 protein. Here the sample spans under 300,000 distinct CDR3 sequences, 11% to 15% being singletons. The sample comes from a study of identical twins. The V segment lost 4 bases and the J segment 8 bases; nucleotides outside the gene matches: 3. The CDR3 covers 14 residues. Germline assignment: CDR1 SGHRS and CDR2 YFSETQ. Regarding the study as a whole: Twin sharing of out-of-frame TCR alpha was underestimated by models in monozygotic pairs. Within twin pairs, the out-of-frame alpha sequences they shared showed excess low generation probability.

The sequencing input was memory (CD45RO+) T cells sorted from blood. The clonotype originates from a woman younger than 30 in good health. The gene calls are TRBV5-1 and TRBJ2-1; 13 positions match TRBD2. Written as DNA, the CDR3 is TGCGCCAGCAGCACTAGCGGGGGGGCCCATGAGCAGTTCTTC. This codes for CASSTSGGAHEQFF.